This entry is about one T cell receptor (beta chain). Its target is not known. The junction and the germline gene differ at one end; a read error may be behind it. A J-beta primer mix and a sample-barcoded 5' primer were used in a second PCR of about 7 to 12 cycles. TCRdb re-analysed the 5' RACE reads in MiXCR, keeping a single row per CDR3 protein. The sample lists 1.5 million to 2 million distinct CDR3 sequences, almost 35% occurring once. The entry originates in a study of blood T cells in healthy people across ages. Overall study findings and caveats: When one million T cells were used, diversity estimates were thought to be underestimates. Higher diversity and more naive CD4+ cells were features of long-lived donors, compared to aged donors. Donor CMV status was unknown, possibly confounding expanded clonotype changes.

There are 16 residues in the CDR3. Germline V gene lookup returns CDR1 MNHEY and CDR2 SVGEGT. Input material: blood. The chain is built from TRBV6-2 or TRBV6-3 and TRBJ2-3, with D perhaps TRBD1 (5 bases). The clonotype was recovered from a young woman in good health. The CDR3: CVSSYSWQGGTDTQYF. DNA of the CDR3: TGTGTCAGCAGTTACTCATGGCAGGGCGGCACAGATACGCAGTATTTT.